Listed here are 27 T cell receptor beta chains from one sample, sequenced in a study of blood T cell repertoires in COVID-19. Here immunoSEQ multiplex PCR was the method, and the copy in TCRdb shows in-frame clones only, minus some. The top ten hold over 10% of the sample, which has about 480,000 clones, 70% to 90% seen once. Sequencing was carried out using peripheral blood. These receptors were taken from a woman aged 50 to 60 with COVID-19, enrolled during active disease.

The CDR3 nucleotides are TGTGCCTGGAGTCCTCCGGGACAAAAGATTGGCTACACCTTC. Translated: CAWSPPGQKIGYTF. The chain is built from TRBV30 and TRBJ1-2; a weak D match, TRBD1 (6 bases). CDR1 is GTSNPN and CDR2 is SVGIG in the germline V gene (reference sequence). This CDR3 region has 14 residues. Trimming took 2 bases from V and 7 from J, leaving 17 bases between them.

This sequence joins TRBV19 and TRBJ2-7, with TRBD1 identical over 11 bases. The V and J ends lost 6 bases and 9 bases, in that order; junction bases with no gene match: 7. Germline values: CDR1 LNHDA, CDR2 SQIVND (reference sequence). The CDR3 extends over 13 amino acids. In nucleotides, the CDR3 is TGTGCCAGTAGCATCGGACAGGGGGCAGGGCAGTACTTC. The encoded protein is CASSIGQGAGQYF.

The rearrangement uses TRBV9 and TRBJ1-2; 9 bases line up with TRBD1. J gave up 3 bases and V 3 bases, and 6 bases lay outside the gene matches. The CDR3 runs to 15 residues. CDR1 and CDR2 from the germline V gene are SGDLS and YYNGEE. The CDR3 region has the DNA TGTGCCAGCAGCGCAGGTAGGGACAGGGACTATGGCTACACCTTC. This sequence encodes CASSAGRDRDYGYTF.

The chain recombines TRBV5-6 with TRBJ2-7, with D possibly matching TRBD2 (7 bases). Germline V lookup: CDR1 SGHDT, CDR2 YYEEEE. Trimming removed 0 bases from V and 3 bases from J, with 13 bases in between. This CDR3 is 15 amino acids long. In nucleotides, the CDR3 is TGTGCCAGCAGCTTGGGGGCGGGGGCCCTCTACGAGCAGTACTTC. It encodes CASSLGAGALYEQYF.

The chain has TRBV7-9 and TRBJ1-3; 7 nucleotides agree with TRBD1. Germline V lookup: CDR1 SEHNR, CDR2 FQNEAQ (reference sequence). V lost 1 base and J lost 8; bases outside the gene matches: 2. CDR3 size: 13 residues. CDR3 DNA sequence: TGTGCCAGCAGCTTAGTAGGGGGCGACACCATATATTTT. Translating gives CASSLVGGDTIYF.

This chain uses TRBV7-2 with TRBJ1-1; D is uncertain. The CDR3 has 18 residues. Trimming shortened V by 0 bases and J by 0 bases, and 17 bases separated the two germline ends. Germline CDR1 is SGHTA and CDR2 is FQGNSA. Here the CDR3 reads CASSLARTEGIMNTEAFF. As DNA, the CDR3 is TGTGCCAGCAGCTTAGCGCGGACGGAGGGAATCATGAACACTGAAGCTTTCTTT.

The rearrangement joins TRBV13 to TRBJ1-5; D possibly corresponds to TRBD1 (5 bases). This CDR3 is 15 amino acids long. Trimming pared 4 bases from V and 11 bases from J, leaving 21 bases between. Germline V lookup: CDR1 PRHDT, CDR2 FYEKMQ (reference sequence). CDR3 DNA: TGTGCCAGCAGCTGGCGGGGACGGACACCCCCAACCCAGCATTTT. Amino acids: CASSWRGRTPPTQHF.

This chain joins TRBV19 and TRBJ2-5; D is unresolved. Trimming cost V 2 bases and J 4 bases, with 11 bases left between them. This CDR3 comprises 14 residues. The V gene's germline CDR1 is LNHDA and CDR2 SQIVND (reference sequence). CDR3 sequence: CASSISAGRETQYF. DNA of the CDR3: TGTGCCAGTAGTATATCTGCAGGTAGAGAGACCCAGTACTTC.

J is TRBJ2-3 and V is TRBV6-6, with 7 bases aligning to TRBD2. The CDR3 covers 15 residues. CDR1 and CDR2 (germline): MNHNY, SVGAGI (reference sequence). The V segment lost 9 bases and the J segment 2 bases; nucleotides outside the gene matches: 11. CDR3 coding DNA: TGTGCCAGTCGGATTGAGCGGGGCGTCACAGATACGCAGTATTTT. Translating gives CASRIERGVTDTQYF.

The chain carries TRBV30 and TRBJ1-2, with TRBD1 identical over 9 bases. Germline values: CDR1 GTSNPN, CDR2 SVGIG (reference sequence). The junction had 4 bases not matched to a gene; V was cut back by 2 bases and J by 3 bases. The CDR3 covers 14 residues. CDR3 coding DNA: TGTGCCTGGAGTCCCCGGACAGGGGACTATGGCTACACCTTC. Translating it yields CAWSPRTGDYGYTF.

The rearrangement uses TRBV18 and TRBJ2-7, with 13 bases that match TRBD2. V lost 3 bases to trimming and J lost 6 bases; unmatched junction nucleotides: 8. This CDR3 spans 16 amino acids. Per the germline V gene, CDR1 is KGHSH and CDR2 is LQKENI. The CDR3 here is CASSPGLAGSGVEQYF. The DNA of the CDR3 is TGTGCCAGCTCACCGGGACTAGCGGGGAGCGGGGTCGAGCAGTACTTC.

V is TRBV5-6 and J is TRBJ2-7; D gene ambiguous. Germline assignment: CDR1 SGHDT and CDR2 YYEEEE. Trimming took 3 bases from V and 4 from J, leaving 5 bases between them. CDR3 length equals 11 residues. The CDR3 sequence: CASSSRYEQYF. In nucleotides, the CDR3 is TGTGCCAGCAGCTCTCGGTACGAGCAGTACTTC.

The CDR3 DNA follows: TGTGCCAGTAGGCGAGGGGGGGAGAACACCGGGGAGCTGTTTTTT. Its translation: CASRRGGENTGELFF. The V call is TRBV19, the J call TRBJ2-2, with D possibly matching TRBD2 (7 bases). Germline V gene lookup returns CDR1 LNHDA and CDR2 SQIVND (reference sequence). The length of the CDR3 is 15 residues. The ends were cut back, 6 bases at V and 1 base at J, with 12 bases in the middle.

This clone was counted once. The V and J genes are TRBV24-1 and TRBJ1-1, with D uncertain. Germline V gene data show CDR1 as KGHDR and CDR2 as SFDVKD. CDR3 size: 12 residues. The germline V and J ends were trimmed by 2 bases and 11 bases, with 11 bases remaining between them. CDR3 nucleotide sequence: TGTGCCACCAGTGATTCCTTGGCCCCGGCTTTCTTT. Its translation: CATSDSLAPAFF.

The chain has TRBV3-1 (or the pseudogene TRBV3-2) and TRBJ1-2; D remains ambiguous. The germline V gene has CDR1 LGHDT and CDR2 YNNKEL (reference sequence). The CDR3 totals 14 residues. With 3 bases removed from V and 7 bases from J, the gap between germline ends came to 15 bases. CDR3 residues: CASSHILEGSGYTF. CDR3 bases: TGTGCCAGCAGCCATATCTTGGAGGGATCTGGCTACACCTTC.

The V call is TRBV28, the J call TRBJ2-6; D is undetermined. Per germline, CDR1 MDHEN and CDR2 SYDVKM. The CDR3 spans 13 residues. V was trimmed by 6 bases and J by 1 base, leaving 4 bases between them. Here the CDR3 DNA reads TGTGCCAGCAGCCTTTCTGGGGCCAACGTCCTGACTTTC. Translating it yields CASSLSGANVLTF.

The rearrangement joins TRBV6-1 to TRBJ2-7; perhaps TRBD2 as D (7 bases). The V end lost 3 bases, the J end lost 2 bases, and 20 bases lay between the germline ends. This CDR3 comprises 17 residues. Germline V gene data show CDR1 as MNHNS and CDR2 as SASEGT. CDR3 DNA: TGTGCCAGCAGTGACCCGGTGGGGCGGGGGCCTCCCTACGAGCAGTACTTC. It is translated as CASSDPVGRGPPYEQYF.

This chain connects TRBV19 to TRBJ1-5; D may be TRBD1 (5 bases). The V end was cut by 4 bases, the J end by 4 bases, with 11 bases between. Germline V gene sequence: CDR1 LNHDA, CDR2 SQIVND (reference sequence). This CDR3 contains 14 residues. DNA of the CDR3: TGTGCCAGTAGTAGGGGGGGGAGGAATCAGCCCCAGCATTTT. Amino acids: CASSRGGRNQPQHF.

This chain connects TRBV2 to TRBJ1-2; D is possibly TRBD1 (5 bases). V lost 8 bases to trimming and J lost 5 bases, with 18 bases between them. CDR1 and CDR2 from the germline V gene are SNHLY and FYNNEI. This CDR3 has 14 residues. The CDR3 sequence: CASAGQGPHYGYTF. CDR3 sequence (DNA): TGTGCCAGCGCTGGGCAGGGCCCCCATTATGGCTACACCTTC. Using reference TRBV2 and TRBJ1-2 for the parts outside the CDR3, the full variable domain is EPEVTQTPSHQVTQMGQEVILRCVPISNHLYFYWYRQILGQKVEFLVSFYNNEISEKSEIFDDQFSVERPDGSNFTLKIRSTKLEDSAMYFCASAGQGPHYGYTFGSGTRLTVV.

This clone was picked up one time. The same CDR3 is also encoded by other DNA sequences in this sample. The V call is TRBV9, the J call TRBJ1-2, with D uncertain. Between the trimmed V and J ends, which lost 0 bases and 2 bases, there was a span of 8 bases. Germline-derived CDR1 and CDR2 are SGDLS and YYNGEE. The CDR3 spans 14 residues. The CDR3 loop is CASSVVGGNYGYTF. The CDR3 bases are TGTGCCAGCAGCGTAGTGGGAGGGAACTATGGCTACACCTTC.

The chain couples TRBV5-1 to TRBJ2-7; TRBD1 might be the D (6 bases). Trimming pared 7 bases from V and 2 bases from J, leaving 19 bases between. Germline CDR1 and CDR2: SGHRS and YFSETQ. The CDR3 length is 15 residues. The CDR3 DNA reads TGCGCCAGCGGTACCTCGGGACAAAATCCCTACGAGCAGTACTTC. It encodes CASGTSGQNPYEQYF.

The V call is TRBV9, the J call TRBJ2-6, with 9 bases fitting TRBD1. Germline lookup yields CDR1 SGDLS and CDR2 YYNGEE. Losses at the gene ends were 0 bases for V and 1 base for J; bases not matched to a gene: 2. This CDR3 comprises 17 residues. The CDR3 sequence is CASSVAGQGSGANVLTF. The CDR3 region has the DNA TGTGCCAGCAGCGTAGCGGGACAGGGATCTGGGGCCAACGTCCTGACTTTC.

The V and J genes are TRBV4-1 and TRBJ2-7; no clear D. The germline gives CDR1 MGHRA, CDR2 YSYEKL. This CDR3 region has 14 residues. V dropped 0 bases and J dropped 2 bases, with 8 bases sitting between them. Here the CDR3 DNA reads TGCGCCAGCAGCCAAGAATGGCAGACCTACGAGCAGTACTTC. It is translated as CASSQEWQTYEQYF.

In this sample, this clone turned up once. The chain links TRBV5-1 to TRBJ2-1; D may be TRBD1 (6 bases). The V gene lost 4 bases and the J gene lost 5 bases, with 16 bases spanning the gap. Germline CDR1 is SGHRS and CDR2 is YFSETQ. The CDR3 is made up of 15 amino acids. The CDR3 here is CASSAWTAADNEQFF. In DNA, the CDR3 is TGCGCCAGCAGCGCTTGGACAGCCGCCGACAATGAGCAGTTCTTC.

The CDR3 nucleotides read TGCAGTGCTAGTAGGGCAGGGGGCTTCGATGAGCAGTTCTTC. Amino acid sequence: CSASRAGGFDEQFF. The chain joins TRBV20-1 to TRBJ2-1; TRBD1 matches at 8 bases. CDR3 length equals 14 residues. With V trimmed by 3 bases and J by 8 bases, 9 bases remained unmatched. The germline V gene encodes CDR1 DFQATT and CDR2 SNEGSKA (reference sequence).

This chain joins TRBV27 and TRBJ1-4, with 10 bases lining up with TRBD1. V lost 5 bases to trimming and J lost 8 bases; unmatched junction nucleotides: 8. The CDR3 spans 15 residues. The germline V gene encodes CDR1 MNHEY and CDR2 SMNVEV (reference sequence). CDR3 in amino acids: CASSPSGTGDEKLFF. The CDR3, as DNA: TGTGCCAGCAGTCCTAGCGGGACAGGGGACGAAAAACTGTTTTTT.

The chain links TRBV5-4 to TRBJ1-4, with D perhaps TRBD1 (5 bases). The CDR3 has 14 residues. Trimming pared 4 bases from V and 8 bases from J, leaving 15 bases between. Germline CDR1 reads SGHNT; CDR2 reads YYREEE (reference sequence). The CDR3 nucleotides read TGTGCCAGCAGCCCCGGGACTTCCGAAGAAAAACTGTTTTTT. Encoded protein: CASSPGTSEEKLFF.